This TCR beta chain was sequenced for a study of cytomegalovirus exposure and HLA in healthy donors. Germline V gives CDR1 SGHNT, CDR2 YYREEE (reference sequence). The CDR3 is made up of 19 amino acids. J was trimmed by 0 bases and V by 2 bases; bases with no gene match: 12. Details on this clone: The sample contains more than one DNA sequence encoding this CDR3.

Both 60 Vbeta primers and 13 Jbeta primers went into the PCR. Libraries were prepared by immunoSEQ multiplex PCR; TCRdb keeps only in-frame clonotypes and omits some of them. The sample holds approximately 130,000 clones, roughly 82% seen once. The clonotype originates from a boy aged 10-17 years in good health and CMV-seronegative. The chain carries TRBV5-4 and TRBJ2-4, with 9 positions matching TRBD1. The material sequenced was PBMCs. CDR3 amino acids: CASSFGGQGIGVAKNIQYF. The CDR3 region has the DNA TGTGCCAGCAGCTTCGGGGGACAGGGAATAGGGGTAGCCAAAAACATTCAGTACTTC.